A selection of T cell receptor beta chains follows, all from one sample in a study of T cell changes during pregnancy in multiple sclerosis. Data came from immunoSEQ multiplex PCR; TCRdb stores just in-frame clones and leaves some out. The table lists over 90,000 clones, about 94% of them singletons. The source material was peripheral blood, sampled after pregnancy. These receptor sequences come from a female donor with multiple sclerosis, enrolled in a pregnancy study. Both conserved end residues are part of each CDR3. D genes are given only for firm matches. A clone size is listed for some rows: how often the clone was seen (once, few, many), or a class if it is expanded.

v_gene,d_gene,abundance,j_gene,CDR3aa,CDR3nt
TRBV18,TRBD1,-,TRBJ1-1,CASSPRQGQHDTEAFF,TGTGCCAGCTCACCCCGACAGGGGCAGCACGACACTGAAGCTTTCTTT
TRBV18,TRBD2,-,TRBJ2-3,CASSPIQLSGRDTDTQYF,TGTGCCAGCTCACCGATTCAACTTAGCGGGAGGGACACAGATACGCAGTATTTT
TRBV7-6,TRBD2,-,TRBJ2-7,CASSFTAGVPYEQYF,TGTGCCAGCAGCTTTACAGCGGGAGTTCCCTACGAGCAGTACTTC
TRBV4-1,-,-,TRBJ2-2,CASSHLTQSNTGELFF,TGCGCCAGCAGCCACCTGACACAATCGAACACCGGGGAGCTGTTTTTT
TRBV6-1,TRBD2,-,TRBJ2-1,CASSGGLAGGGRNNEQFF,TGTGCCAGCAGTGGCGGACTAGCGGGAGGAGGTCGGAACAATGAGCAGTTCTTC
TRBV7-9,-,-,TRBJ1-2,CASSWAGTGYYGYTF,TGTGCCAGCAGCTGGGCCGGGACTGGATATTATGGCTACACCTTC
TRBV6-5,-,-,TRBJ2-7,CASWGGAYEQYF,TGTGCCAGCTGGGGGGGCGCCTACGAGCAGTACTTC
TRBV28,TRBD2,-,TRBJ2-7,CASSWLAGYEQYF,TGTGCCAGCAGTTGGCTAGCGGGCTACGAGCAGTACTTC
TRBV5-1,TRBD2,-,TRBJ2-7,CASSLSLATNEQYF,TGCGCCAGCAGCTTGTCACTAGCGACCAACGAGCAGTACTTC
TRBV5-1,-,few,TRBJ1-5,CASSLVGGQPQHF,TGCGCCAGCAGCTTGGTTGGCGGTCAGCCCCAGCATTTT
TRBV28,TRBD2,-,TRBJ2-5,CASSTGLAGGETQYF,TGTGCCAGCAGTACGGGACTAGCGGGAGGAGAGACCCAGTACTTC
TRBV28,TRBD2,-,TRBJ2-7,CASSLGTSPQGEQYF,TGTGCCAGCAGTTTAGGGACTAGCCCCCAGGGCGAGCAGTACTTC
TRBV27,-,-,TRBJ2-3,CASNGQGSDTQYF,TGTGCCAGCAACGGCCAGGGTTCAGATACGCAGTATTTT
TRBV9,TRBD1,-,TRBJ1-4,CASSVAYRTGLYKLFF,TGTGCCAGCAGCGTAGCTTATAGGACAGGGTTGTACAAACTGTTTTTT
TRBV2,TRBD2,-,TRBJ2-4,CASSEISGTGPRKNIQYF,TGTGCCAGCAGTGAAATTAGCGGGACGGGCCCCCGCAAAAACATTCAGTACTTC
TRBV9,TRBD1,-,TRBJ1-2,CASSVGVGGTGGYTF,TGTGCCAGCAGCGTGGGGGTTGGTGGGACAGGGGGCTACACCTTC